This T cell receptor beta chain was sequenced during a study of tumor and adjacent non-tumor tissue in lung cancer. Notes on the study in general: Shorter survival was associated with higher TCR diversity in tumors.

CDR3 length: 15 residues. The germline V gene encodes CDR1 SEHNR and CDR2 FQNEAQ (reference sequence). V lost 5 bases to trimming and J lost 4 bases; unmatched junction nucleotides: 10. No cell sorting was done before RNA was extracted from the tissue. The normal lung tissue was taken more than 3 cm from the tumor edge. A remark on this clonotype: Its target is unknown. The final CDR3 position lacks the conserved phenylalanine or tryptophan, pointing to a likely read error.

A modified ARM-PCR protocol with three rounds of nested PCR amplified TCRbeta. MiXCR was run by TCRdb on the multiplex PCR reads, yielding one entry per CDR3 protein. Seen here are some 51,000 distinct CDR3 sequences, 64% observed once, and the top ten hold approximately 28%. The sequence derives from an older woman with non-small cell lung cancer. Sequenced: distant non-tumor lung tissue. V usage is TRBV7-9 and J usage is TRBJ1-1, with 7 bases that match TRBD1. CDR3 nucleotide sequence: TGTGCCAGCAGCATTAGACAGGGTCTGGGCACTGAAGCTTTCCTT. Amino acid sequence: CASSIRQGLGTEAFL.